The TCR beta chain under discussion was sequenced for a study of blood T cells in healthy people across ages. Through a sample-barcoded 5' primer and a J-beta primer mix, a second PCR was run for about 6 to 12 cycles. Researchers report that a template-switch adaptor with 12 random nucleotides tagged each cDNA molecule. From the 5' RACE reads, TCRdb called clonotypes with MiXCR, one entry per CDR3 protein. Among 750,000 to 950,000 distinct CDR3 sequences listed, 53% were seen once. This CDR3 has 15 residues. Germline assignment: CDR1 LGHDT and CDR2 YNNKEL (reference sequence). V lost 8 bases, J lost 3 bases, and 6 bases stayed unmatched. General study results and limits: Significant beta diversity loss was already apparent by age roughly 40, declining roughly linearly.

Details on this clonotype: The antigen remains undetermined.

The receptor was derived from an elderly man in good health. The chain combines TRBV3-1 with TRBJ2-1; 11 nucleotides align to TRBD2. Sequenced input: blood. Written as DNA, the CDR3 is TGTGCCAGCCGGATAGCGGGAGGGAACTACAATGAGCAGTTCTTC. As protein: CASRIAGGNYNEQFF.